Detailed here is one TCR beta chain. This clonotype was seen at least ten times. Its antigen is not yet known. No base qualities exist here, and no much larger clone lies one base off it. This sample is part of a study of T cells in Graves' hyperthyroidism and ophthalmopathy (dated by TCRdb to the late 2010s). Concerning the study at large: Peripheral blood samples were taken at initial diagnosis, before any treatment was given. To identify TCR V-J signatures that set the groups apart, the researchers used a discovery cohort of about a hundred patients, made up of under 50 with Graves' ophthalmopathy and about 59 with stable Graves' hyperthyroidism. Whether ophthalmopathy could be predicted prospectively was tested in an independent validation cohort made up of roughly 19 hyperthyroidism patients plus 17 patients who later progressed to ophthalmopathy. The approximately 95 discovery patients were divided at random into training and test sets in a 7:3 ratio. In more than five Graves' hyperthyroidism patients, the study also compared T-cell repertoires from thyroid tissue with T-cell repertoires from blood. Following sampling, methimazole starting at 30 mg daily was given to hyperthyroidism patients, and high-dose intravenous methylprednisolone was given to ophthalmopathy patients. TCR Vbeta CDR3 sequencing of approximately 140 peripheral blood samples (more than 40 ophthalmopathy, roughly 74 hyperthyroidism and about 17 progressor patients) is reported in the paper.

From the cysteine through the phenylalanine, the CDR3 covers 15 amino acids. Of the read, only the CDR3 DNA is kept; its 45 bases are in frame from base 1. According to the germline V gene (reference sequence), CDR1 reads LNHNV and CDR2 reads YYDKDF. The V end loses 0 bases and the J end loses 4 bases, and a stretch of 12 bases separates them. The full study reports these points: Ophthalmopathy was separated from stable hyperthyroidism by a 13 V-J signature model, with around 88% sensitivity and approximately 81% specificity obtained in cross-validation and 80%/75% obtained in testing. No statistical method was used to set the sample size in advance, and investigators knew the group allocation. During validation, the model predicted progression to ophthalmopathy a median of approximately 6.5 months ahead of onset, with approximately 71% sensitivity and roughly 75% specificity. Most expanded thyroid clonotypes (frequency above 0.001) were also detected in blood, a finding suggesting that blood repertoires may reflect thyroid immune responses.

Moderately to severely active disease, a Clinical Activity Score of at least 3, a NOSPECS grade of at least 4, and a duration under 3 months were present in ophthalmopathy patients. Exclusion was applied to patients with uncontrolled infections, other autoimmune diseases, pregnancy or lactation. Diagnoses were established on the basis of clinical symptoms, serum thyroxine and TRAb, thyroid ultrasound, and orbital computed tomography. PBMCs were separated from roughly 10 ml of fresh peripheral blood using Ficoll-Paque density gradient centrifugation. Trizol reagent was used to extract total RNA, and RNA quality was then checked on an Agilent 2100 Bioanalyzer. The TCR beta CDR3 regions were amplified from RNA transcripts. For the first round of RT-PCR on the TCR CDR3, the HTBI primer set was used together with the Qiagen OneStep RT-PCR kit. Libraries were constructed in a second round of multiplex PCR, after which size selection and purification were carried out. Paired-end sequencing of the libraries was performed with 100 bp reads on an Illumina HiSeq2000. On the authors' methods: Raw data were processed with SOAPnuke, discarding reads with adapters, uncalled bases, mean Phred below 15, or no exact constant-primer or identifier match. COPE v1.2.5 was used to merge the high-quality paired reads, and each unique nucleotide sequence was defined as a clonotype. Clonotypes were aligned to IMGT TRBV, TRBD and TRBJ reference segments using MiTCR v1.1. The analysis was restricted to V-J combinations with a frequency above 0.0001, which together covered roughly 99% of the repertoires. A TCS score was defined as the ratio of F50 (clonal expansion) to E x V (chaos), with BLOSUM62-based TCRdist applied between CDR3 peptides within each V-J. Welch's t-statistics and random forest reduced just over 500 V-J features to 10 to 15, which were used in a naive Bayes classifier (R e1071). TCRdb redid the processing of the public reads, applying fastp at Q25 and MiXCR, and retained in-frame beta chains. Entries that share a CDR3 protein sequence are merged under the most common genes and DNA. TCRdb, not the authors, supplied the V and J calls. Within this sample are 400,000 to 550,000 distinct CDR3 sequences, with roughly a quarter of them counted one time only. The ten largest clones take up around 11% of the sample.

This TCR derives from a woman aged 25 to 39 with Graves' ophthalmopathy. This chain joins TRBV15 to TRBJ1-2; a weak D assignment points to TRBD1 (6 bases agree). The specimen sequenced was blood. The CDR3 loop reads CATSRDRGESYGYTF. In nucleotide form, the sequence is TGTGCCACCAGCAGAGATAGGGGGGAGAGCTATGGCTACACCTTC. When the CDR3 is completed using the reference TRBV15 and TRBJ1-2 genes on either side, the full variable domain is DAMVIQNPRYQVTQFGKPVTLSCSQTLNHNVMYWYQQKSSQAPKLLFHYYDKDFNNEADTPDNFQSRRPNTSFCFLDIRSPGLGDTAMYLCATSRDRGESYGYTFGSGTRLTVV.